Reported below is one TCR beta chain. Its antigen is still unknown. The sample belongs to a study of OX40 agonist ivuxolimab in advanced cancers. About the study: With a range of about 20 to 79, age averaged approximately 60 years, and 75% to 90% were male. Notes on the study in general: In general, CD8+ T cells held more expanded clones than CD4+ did, on average.

Germline V CDR1 and CDR2: SGHRS, YFSETQ. The J segment lost 3 bases and the V segment lost 5 bases, leaving 9 bases of the junction unmatched. The CDR3 contains 15 residues. Produced via immunoSEQ multiplex PCR; TCRdb's table is partial and in-frame only. The repertoire holds over 70,000 clones, with just over 85% as singletons. The TCR sequence derives from an adult with an advanced solid tumor such as melanoma, head and neck, liver or kidney cancer. The gene calls are TRBV5-1 and TRBJ2-3; 7 bases are a match to TRBD2. The sequencing used CD4+ or CD8+ T cells sorted from blood, collected in a trial of the OX40 agonist ivuxolimab. CDR3 amino acids: CASRLLWGGTDTQYF. The DNA of the CDR3 is TGCGCCAGCAGGCTCCTATGGGGGGGGACAGATACGCAGTATTTT. Filled out from reference TRBV5-1 and TRBJ2-3, the complete variable domain reads KAGVTQTPRYLIKTRGQQVTLSCSPISGHRSVSWYQQTPGQGLQFLFEYFSETQRNKGNFPGRFSGRQFSNSRSEMNVSTLELGDSALYLCASRLLWGGTDTQYFGPGTRLTVL.